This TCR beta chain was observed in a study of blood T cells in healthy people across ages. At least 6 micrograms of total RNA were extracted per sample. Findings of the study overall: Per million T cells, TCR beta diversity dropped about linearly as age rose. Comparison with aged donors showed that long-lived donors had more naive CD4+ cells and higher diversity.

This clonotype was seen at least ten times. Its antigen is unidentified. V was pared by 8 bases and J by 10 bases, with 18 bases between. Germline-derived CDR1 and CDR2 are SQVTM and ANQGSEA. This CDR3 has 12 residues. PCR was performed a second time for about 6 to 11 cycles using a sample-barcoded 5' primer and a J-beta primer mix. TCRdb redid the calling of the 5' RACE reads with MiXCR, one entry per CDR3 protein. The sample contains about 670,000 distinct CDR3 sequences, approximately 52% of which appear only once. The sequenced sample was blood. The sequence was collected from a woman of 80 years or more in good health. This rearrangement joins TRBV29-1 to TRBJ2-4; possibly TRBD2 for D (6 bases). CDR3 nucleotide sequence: TGCAGCTCCCGCCTGGAGGGTGGGATTCAGTACTTC. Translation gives CSSRLEGGIQYF.